This T cell receptor (beta chain) was profiled in a study of control samples from healthy donors and cancer patients. Germline CDR1 is SGHRS and CDR2 is YFSETQ. Trimming removed 4 bases at V and 6 bases at J, with 16 bases between. CDR3 length: 14 amino acids. Assay used: immunoSEQ multiplex PCR; TCRdb lists only in-frame clones, some missing. This table has over 200,000 clones, roughly four fifths appearing once. The sequencing sample was made of PBMCs. The TCR sequence derives from a woman aged 55 to 70 with lung cancer. This rearrangement joins TRBV5-1 to TRBJ1-1, with D possibly matching TRBD1 (5 bases). CDR3 sequence (DNA): TGCGCCAGCAGCCTGGATGGGGGGTTCGCTGAAGCTTTCTTT. Protein: CASSLDGGFAEAFF.